These T cell receptor beta chains were read from a single sample in a study of shared clonotypes between healthy human individuals. Generated by immunoSEQ multiplex PCR, the TCRdb table keeps only in-frame clones and is missing some. This sample has over 950,000 clones; roughly 80% occur once, and the top ten carry 0.85% to 1%. The sequenced sample consisted of memory CD4+ T cells from PBMCs. These receptors were taken from a man aged 18 to 29 in good health. Some clones in this sample may be carry-over from other donors' samples. CDR3s include the opening cysteine and the closing phenylalanine or tryptophan. The order of the fields is J gene, V gene, D gene, clone size, CDR3 DNA, CDR3 protein. D genes are given only for firm matches. Only part of the rows carry a size: once, few, many, or a class if the clone is expanded.

TRBJ2-1 TRBV4-1 TRBD2 once TGCGCCAGCAGCCTTTCCCTCGGACTGGGGGGGAGGACCTACAATGAGCAGTTCTTC CASSLSLGLGGRTYNEQFF
TRBJ1-1 TRBV18 TRBD1 once TGTGCCACCCAGACAGGGCGAGACACTGAAGCTTTCTTT CATQTGRDTEAFF
TRBJ2-2 TRBV7-2 - - TGTGCCAGCAGCCCTCCAAGGGGCTTCGCGGATACCGGGGAGCTGTTTTTT CASSPPRGFADTGELFF
TRBJ1-1 TRBV5-6 - - TGTGCCAGCAGCTTGGGTAGAAGAGTTTCTGAAGCTTTCTTT CASSLGRRVSEAFF
TRBJ2-1 TRBV5-1 TRBD1 - TGCGCCAGCAGCGCGGACAGGGACTACAATGAGCAGTTCTTC CASSADRDYNEQFF
TRBJ1-2 TRBV6-5 - - TGTGCCAGCAGGTCAGGGAACTATGGCTACACCTTC CASRSGNYGYTF
TRBJ2-1 TRBV28 TRBD1 - TGTGCCAGCAGTACCTCGACAGGGGGCTCCTACAATGAGCAGTTCTTC CASSTSTGGSYNEQFF
TRBJ2-3 TRBV4-2 TRBD2 - TGTGCCAGCAGCCATGGTACTAGCGGCACAGATACGCAGTATTTT CASSHGTSGTDTQYF
TRBJ2-3 TRBV4-2 - - TGTGCCAGCAGCCAAGACACGGTTTCCACAGATACGCAGTATTTT CASSQDTVSTDTQYF
TRBJ2-3 TRBV9 - - TGTGCCAGCAACAGTAGAGGGGCAGGGACTAGCACAGATACGCAGTATTTT CASNSRGAGTSTDTQYF
TRBJ1-4 TRBV4-2 TRBD1 - TGTGCCAGCAGCCAAGTGGCGGCAGGGGGCACCGAAAAACTGTTTTTT CASSQVAAGGTEKLFF
TRBJ2-1 TRBV19 - - TGTGCCAGTGGCCCTCCCGGGACTTACAATGAGCAGTTCTTC CASGPPGTYNEQFF
TRBJ2-5 TRBV18 - - TGTGCCAGCTCATCCCTAATGGACTCAAAGACCCAGTACTTC CASSSLMDSKTQYF
TRBJ2-5 TRBV7-2 TRBD2 few TGTGCCAGCAGCTCACTTCTAGCGGGAGTGGGGACCCAGTACTTC CASSSLLAGVGTQYF
TRBJ1-1 TRBV5-1 - - TGCGCCAGCATTCTGGGGGGCGGCGCCATGAACACTGAAGCTTTCTTT CASILGGGAMNTEAFF
TRBJ2-7 TRBV19 TRBD1 - TGTGCCAGTAGTTTATACAGGGGCTACGAGCAGTACTTC CASSLYRGYEQYF
TRBJ1-3 TRBV6-5 - few TGTGCCAGCAGCCGAGGGGGGCAAGGAAACACCATATATTTT CASSRGGQGNTIYF
TRBJ2-7 TRBV28 TRBD2 - TGTGCCAGCAGTTTATATTCTTCGGGGCTAGCGGGTTTATCCTACGAGCAGTACTTC CASSLYSSGLAGLSYEQYF
TRBJ2-5 TRBV6-1 - few TGTGCCGTCAGGCCCCGAAGAGGGGGACAAGAGACCCAGTACTTC CAVRPRRGGQETQYF
TRBJ1-5 TRBV18 - - TGTGCCAGCTCAGCCGGTAGTAGCAATCAGCCCCAGCATTTT CASSAGSSNQPQHF
TRBJ1-2 TRBV29-1 - once TGCAGCGTGGACGACCTCGAGGTTACCTATGGCTACACCTTC CSVDDLEVTYGYTF
TRBJ2-2 TRBV9 - - TGTGCCAGCGGCCGACAGCTTACCGGGGAGCTGTTTTTT CASGRQLTGELFF
TRBJ1-5 TRBV10-3 - - TGTGCCATCAGTAATAGGATGGGGGCCGAGCAGCCCCAGCATTTT CAISNRMGAEQPQHF
TRBJ2-1 TRBV14 TRBD2 - TGTGCCAGCAGCCAGAGTGGACTAGCGATCATCAATGAGCAGTTCTTC CASSQSGLAIINEQFF
TRBJ2-2 TRBV7-2 TRBD2 - TGTGCCAGCAGCTTATACGTTATAGGTGCGGGAGGGCCGTCCGGGGAGCTGTTTTTT CASSLYVIGAGGPSGELFF
TRBJ1-4 TRBV28 TRBD1 - TGTGCCAGCAGTTTGATCAGGGGGAGGGGTAATGAAAAACTGTTTTTT CASSLIRGRGNEKLFF
TRBJ2-1 TRBV28 - - TGTGCCAGCAGTTTTCCCCCAGGACTGAATGAGCAGTTCTTC CASSFPPGLNEQFF
TRBJ1-1 TRBV5-1 - - TGCGCCAGCAGCCCTAACTTCAGTTACTTTCGAACTGAAGCTTTCTTT CASSPNFSYFRTEAFF
TRBJ2-1 TRBV18 TRBD2 many TGTGCCAGCTCACCTTTAGCGGGACCCAATCGGGGGGAGCAGTTCTTC CASSPLAGPNRGEQFF
TRBJ2-7 TRBV10-3 - - TGTGCCATCAGGGCAGGGGAGAACGAGCAGTACTTC CAIRAGENEQYF
TRBJ1-1 TRBV6-5 - - TGTGCCAGCGGGCAACAGCGGAACACTGAAGCTTTCTTT CASGQQRNTEAFF
TRBJ2-3 TRBV2 TRBD2 - TGTGCCAGCAGAGGGGAGGGACTCCCCCTAGGGGGCACAGATACGCAGTATTTT CASRGEGLPLGGTDTQYF
TRBJ1-1 TRBV11-2 - - TGTGCCAGCAGCCTTCTTGGGGGGGGAGCTTTCTTT CASSLLGGGAFF
TRBJ1-2 TRBV18 - - TGTGCCAGCTCAGAGGCTGTCGGCTATGGCTACACCTTC CASSEAVGYGYTF
TRBJ2-5 TRBV20-1 - - TGCAGTGCTAGCGACCCTACGGGCCAGTACTTC CSASDPTGQYF